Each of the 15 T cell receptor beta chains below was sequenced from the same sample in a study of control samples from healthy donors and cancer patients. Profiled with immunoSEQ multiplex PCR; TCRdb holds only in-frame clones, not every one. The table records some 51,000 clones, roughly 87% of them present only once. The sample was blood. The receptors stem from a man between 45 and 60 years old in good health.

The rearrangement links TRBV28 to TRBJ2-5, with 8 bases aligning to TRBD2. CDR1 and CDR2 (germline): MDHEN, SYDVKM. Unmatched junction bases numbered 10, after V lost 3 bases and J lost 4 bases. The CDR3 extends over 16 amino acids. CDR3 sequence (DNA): TGTGCCAGCAGTTTTAGGAGCGGGAGTATGGTAGAGACCCAGTACTTC. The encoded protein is CASSFRSGSMVETQYF.

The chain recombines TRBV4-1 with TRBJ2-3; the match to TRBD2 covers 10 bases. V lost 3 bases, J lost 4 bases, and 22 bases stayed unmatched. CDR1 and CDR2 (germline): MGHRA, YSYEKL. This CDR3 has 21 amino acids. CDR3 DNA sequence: TGCGCCAGCAGCCACGATCCCTTAAGTTGGAGCGGGAGGGCCGCCTCAGATACGCAGTATTTT. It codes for CASSHDPLSWSGRAASDTQYF.

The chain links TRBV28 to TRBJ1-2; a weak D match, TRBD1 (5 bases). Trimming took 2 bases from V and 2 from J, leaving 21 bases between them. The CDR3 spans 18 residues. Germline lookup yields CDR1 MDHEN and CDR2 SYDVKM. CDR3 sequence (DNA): TGTGCCAGCAGTTTAATCTTCGGGTACCGGGACGTGAACTATGGCTACACCTTC. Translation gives CASSLIFGYRDVNYGYTF.

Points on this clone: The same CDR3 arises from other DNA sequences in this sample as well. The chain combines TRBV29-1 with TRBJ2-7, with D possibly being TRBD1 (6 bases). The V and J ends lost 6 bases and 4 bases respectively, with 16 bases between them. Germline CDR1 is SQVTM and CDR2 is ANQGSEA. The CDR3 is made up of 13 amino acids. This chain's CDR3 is CSVERQGSYEQYF. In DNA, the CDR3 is TGCAGCGTCGAAAGGCAGGGGTCTTACGAGCAGTACTTC.

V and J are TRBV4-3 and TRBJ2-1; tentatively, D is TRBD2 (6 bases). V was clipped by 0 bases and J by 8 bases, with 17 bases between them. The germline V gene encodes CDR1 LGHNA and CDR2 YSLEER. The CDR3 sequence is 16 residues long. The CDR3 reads CASSQDKGTPRDEQFF. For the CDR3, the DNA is TGCGCCAGCAGCCAAGACAAGGGGACTCCCCGTGATGAGCAGTTCTTC.

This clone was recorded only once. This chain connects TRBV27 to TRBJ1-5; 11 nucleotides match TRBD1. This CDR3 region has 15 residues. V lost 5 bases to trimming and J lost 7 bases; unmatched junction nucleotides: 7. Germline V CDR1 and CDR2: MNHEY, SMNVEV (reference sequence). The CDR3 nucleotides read TGTGCCAGCAGTCCTGGGACAGGGGGGGTACAGCCCCAGCATTTT. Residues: CASSPGTGGVQPQHF.

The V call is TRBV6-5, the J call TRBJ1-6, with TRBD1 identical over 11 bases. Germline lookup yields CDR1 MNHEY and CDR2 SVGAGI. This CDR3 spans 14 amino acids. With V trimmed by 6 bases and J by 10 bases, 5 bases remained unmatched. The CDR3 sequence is CASRRTGGESPLHF. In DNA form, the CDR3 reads TGTGCCAGCAGAAGGACAGGGGGCGAATCACCCCTCCACTTT.

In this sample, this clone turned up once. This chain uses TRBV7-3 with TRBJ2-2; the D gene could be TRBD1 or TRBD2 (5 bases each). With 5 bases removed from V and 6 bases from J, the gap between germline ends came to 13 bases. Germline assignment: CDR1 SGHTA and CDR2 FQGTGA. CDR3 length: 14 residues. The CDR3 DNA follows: TGTGCCAGCAGCCCCGGGACCGTCCCCGGGGAGCTGTTTTTT. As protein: CASSPGTVPGELFF. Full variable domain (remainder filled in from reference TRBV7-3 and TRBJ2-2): GAGVSQTPSNKVTEKGKYVELRCDPISGHTALYWYRQSLGQGPEFLIYFQGTGAADDSGLPNDRFFAVRPEGSVSTLKIQRTERGDSAVYLCASSPGTVPGELFFGEGSRLTVL.

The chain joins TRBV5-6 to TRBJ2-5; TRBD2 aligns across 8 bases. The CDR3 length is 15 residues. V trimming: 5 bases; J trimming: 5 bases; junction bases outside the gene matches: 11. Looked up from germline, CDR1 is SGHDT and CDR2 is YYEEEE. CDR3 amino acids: CASRFGLAGAETQYF. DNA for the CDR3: TGTGCCAGCAGATTCGGACTAGCCGGTGCGGAGACCCAGTACTTC.

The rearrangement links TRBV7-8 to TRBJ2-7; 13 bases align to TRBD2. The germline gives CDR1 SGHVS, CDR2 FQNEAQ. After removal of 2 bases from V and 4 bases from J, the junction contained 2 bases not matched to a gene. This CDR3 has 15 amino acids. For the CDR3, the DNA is TGTGCCAGCAGCTTACAACTAGCGGGAGGGTACGAGCAGTACTTC. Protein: CASSLQLAGGYEQYF. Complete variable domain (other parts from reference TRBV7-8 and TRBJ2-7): GAGVSQSPRYKVAKRGQDVALRCDPISGHVSLFWYQQALGQGPEFLTYFQNEAQLDKSGLPSDRFFAERPEGSVSTLKIQRTQQEDSAVYLCASSLQLAGGYEQYFGPGTRLTVT.

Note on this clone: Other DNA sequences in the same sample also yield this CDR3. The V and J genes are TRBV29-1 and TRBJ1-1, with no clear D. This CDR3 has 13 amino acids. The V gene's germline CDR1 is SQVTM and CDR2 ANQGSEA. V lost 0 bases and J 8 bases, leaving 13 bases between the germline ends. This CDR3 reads CSVEEQHLGEAFF. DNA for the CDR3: TGCAGCGTTGAAGAGCAACACCTTGGGGAAGCTTTCTTT.

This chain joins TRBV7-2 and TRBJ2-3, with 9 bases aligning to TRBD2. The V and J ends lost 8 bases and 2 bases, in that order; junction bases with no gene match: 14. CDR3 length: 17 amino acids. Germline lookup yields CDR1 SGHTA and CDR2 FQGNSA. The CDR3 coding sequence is TGTGCCAGCCATAGGGGCTTTGGGACTAGCATCACAGATACGCAGTATTTT. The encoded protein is CASHRGFGTSITDTQYF.

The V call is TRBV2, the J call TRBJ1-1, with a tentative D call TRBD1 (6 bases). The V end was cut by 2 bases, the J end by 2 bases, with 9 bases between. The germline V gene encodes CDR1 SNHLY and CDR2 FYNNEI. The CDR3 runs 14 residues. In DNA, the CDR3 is TGTGCCAGCAGTGAACAGGGGAGAAACACTGAAGCTTTCTTT. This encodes CASSEQGRNTEAFF.

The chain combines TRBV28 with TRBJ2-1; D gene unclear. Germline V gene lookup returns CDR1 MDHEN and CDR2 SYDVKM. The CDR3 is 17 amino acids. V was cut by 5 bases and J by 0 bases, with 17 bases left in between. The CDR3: CASSPLGWPNSYNEQFF. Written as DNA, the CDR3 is TGTGCCAGCAGTCCCCTTGGTTGGCCAAACTCCTACAATGAGCAGTTCTTC. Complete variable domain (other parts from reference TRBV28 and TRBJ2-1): DVKVTQSSRYLVKRTGEKVFLECVQDMDHENMFWYRQDPGLGLRLIYFSYDVKMKEKGDIPEGYSVSREKKERFSLILESASTNQTSMYLCASSPLGWPNSYNEQFFGPGTRLTVL.

The CDR3 nucleotides are TGTGCCAGCATTTTCGTTGGCGGTTATGGCCGCGACGAGCAGTACTTC. Its protein product is CASIFVGGYGRDEQYF. This sequence joins TRBV28 and TRBJ2-7; no firm D call. Germline values: CDR1 MDHEN, CDR2 SYDVKM. The CDR3 covers 16 residues. The ends were cut back, 7 bases at V and 5 bases at J, with 24 bases in the middle.